These T cell receptor beta chains were read from a single sample in a study of cytomegalovirus exposure and HLA in healthy donors. Sequenced by immunoSEQ multiplex PCR; TCRdb stores in-frame clones only, minus some. The sample lists around 150,000 clones; around 80% were seen once. The sequenced sample was PBMCs. These receptors all come from a man younger than 35 in good health and CMV-seropositive. The CDR3 runs from the conserved cysteine through the conserved F or W. A D gene is named only where the DNA matches it firmly. Not all rows give a size; the values are once, few, many and, for expanded clones, a class.

D,J,size,V,DNA,CDR3
NA,TRBJ2-5,NA,TRBV27,TGTGCCAGCAGTTTAATCTACAGGCAAGAGACCCAGTACTTC,CASSLIYRQETQYF
NA,TRBJ2-1,NA,TRBV28,TGTGCCAGCAGTCCACTCCCGAAGGGACTGAAGGGGCCCTACAATGAGCAGTTCTTC,CASSPLPKGLKGPYNEQFF
TRBD1,TRBJ1-2,NA,TRBV9,TGTGCCAGCAGCGTAGGGCCGGACAGGATCTATGGCTACACCTTC,CASSVGPDRIYGYTF
TRBD1,TRBJ1-6,once,TRBV6-5,TGTGCCAGCAGGCCGCGGGACAGCGTTAATTCACCCCTCCACTTT,CASRPRDSVNSPLHF
NA,TRBJ2-5,NA,TRBV18,TGTGCCAGCTCACCCTCAGAAGAGACCCAGTACTTC,CASSPSEETQYF
NA,TRBJ2-1,once,TRBV6-5,TGTGCCAGCAGTTTAGTTCGTGACAATGAGCAGTTCTTC,CASSLVRDNEQFF
TRBD1,TRBJ2-7,NA,TRBV10-1,TGCGCCAGCAGTGAGACGACAGGGGACGAGCAGTACTTC,CASSETTGDEQYF
NA,TRBJ2-1,once,TRBV4-1,TGCGCCTCCAGGGGGACTCGTACCTACAATGAGCAGTTCTTC,CASRGTRTYNEQFF
TRBD1,TRBJ2-7,NA,TRBV6-6,TGTGCCAGCATTACCGAACCGGGACAGAACTACGAGCAGTACTTC,CASITEPGQNYEQYF
TRBD1,TRBJ2-5,NA,TRBV10-2,TGCGCCAGCAGTGAGCCCGACAGGGCCAGGCAAGAGACCCAGTACTTC,CASSEPDRARQETQYF
TRBD1,TRBJ1-2,NA,TRBV6-4,TGTGCCAGCAGCCCAAGCCCGGGACAGGCTAACTATGGCTACACCTTC,CASSPSPGQANYGYTF
TRBD2,TRBJ2-5,NA,TRBV7-3,TGTGCCAGCAGCTTGGGACTAGCGGGAGATAGTGAGACCCAGTACTTC,CASSLGLAGDSETQYF
TRBD1,TRBJ1-1,NA,TRBV5-6,TGTGCCAGCAGCCAGGACAGGCAAATGAACACTGAAGCTTTCTTT,CASSQDRQMNTEAFF
NA,TRBJ1-2,NA,TRBV28,TGTGCCAGCAGTTTACCACCAGGGGCAGATGGCTACACCTTC,CASSLPPGADGYTF
NA,TRBJ1-4,NA,TRBV2,TGTGCCAGCAGGACAGAAGCAACTAATGAAAAACTGTTTTTT,CASRTEATNEKLFF
TRBD1,TRBJ2-7,NA,TRBV27,TGTGCCAGCAGTCAAAAGACAGGGTATACGTACGAGCAGTACTTC,CASSQKTGYTYEQYF
TRBD1,TRBJ2-7,NA,TRBV4-1,TGCGCCAGCAGCCAAGGACAGGGGGGCCCCTACGAGCAGTACTTC,CASSQGQGGPYEQYF
NA,TRBJ2-1,NA,TRBV10-2,TGCGCCAGCAGTGCACTCGGAGGGATAGCTAAGGTTGGTGAGCAGTTCTTC,CASSALGGIAKVGEQFF
NA,TRBJ1-5,NA,TRBV27,TGTGCCAGCAGTTCTAGCCCATGGAGGGAAGGCAATCAGCCCCAGCATTTT,CASSSSPWREGNQPQHF
NA,TRBJ1-1,few,TRBV28,TGTGCCAGCAGTTTAAACCTAGGGAACACTGAAGCTTTCTTT,CASSLNLGNTEAFF
NA,TRBJ1-5,NA,TRBV6-1,TGTGCCAGCAGACCACAGGGTAAGCGCAATCAGCCCCAGCATTTT,CASRPQGKRNQPQHF
NA,TRBJ1-4,NA,TRBV30,TGTGCCTGGAGACAGGGCCAAGAAAAACTGTTTTTT,CAWRQGQEKLFF
TRBD2,TRBJ2-2,NA,TRBV9,TGTGCCAGCAGCGTAGACGGCGGGGGGGCCATAGGCCGGGAGCTGTTTTTT,CASSVDGGGAIGRELFF
NA,TRBJ1-1,NA,TRBV7-9,TGTGCCAGCGGGAGGGGCACTGAAGCTTTCTTT,CASGRGTEAFF
NA,TRBJ2-1,few,TRBV11-1,TGTGCCAGCAGCTTCCTGGGAGTTGAAAGCAATGAGCAGTTCTTC,CASSFLGVESNEQFF
TRBD1,TRBJ2-2,NA,TRBV10-3,TGTGCCTCAAGAGGGGGCTCCGGCACCGGGGAGCTGTTTTTT,CASRGGSGTGELFF
TRBD1,TRBJ2-6,NA,TRBV5-1,TGCGCCAGCGGGACAGGGGGCTCTGGGGCCAACGTCCTGACTTTC,CASGTGGSGANVLTF
TRBD2,TRBJ2-7,NA,TRBV4-1,TGCGCCAGCAGCCAAGACCCCCGGCTAGCGGGAACCTACGAGCAGTACTTC,CASSQDPRLAGTYEQYF
NA,TRBJ2-1,once,TRBV7-7,TGTGCCAGCAGCCCCCCCTCGGATGAGCAGTTCTTC,CASSPPSDEQFF
TRBD2,TRBJ2-1,NA,TRBV28,TGTGCCAGCAGCTCAGCGGGACGTACCTACAATGAGCAGTTCTTC,CASSSAGRTYNEQFF
TRBD2,TRBJ2-5,NA,TRBV7-8,TGTGCCAGCAGCTTGCTAGCGGGATTCAAAGAGACCCAGTACTTC,CASSLLAGFKETQYF
TRBD1,TRBJ2-7,NA,TRBV28,TGTGCCAGCAGCCAAATGGGACAGCGCTACGAGCAGTACTTC,CASSQMGQRYEQYF